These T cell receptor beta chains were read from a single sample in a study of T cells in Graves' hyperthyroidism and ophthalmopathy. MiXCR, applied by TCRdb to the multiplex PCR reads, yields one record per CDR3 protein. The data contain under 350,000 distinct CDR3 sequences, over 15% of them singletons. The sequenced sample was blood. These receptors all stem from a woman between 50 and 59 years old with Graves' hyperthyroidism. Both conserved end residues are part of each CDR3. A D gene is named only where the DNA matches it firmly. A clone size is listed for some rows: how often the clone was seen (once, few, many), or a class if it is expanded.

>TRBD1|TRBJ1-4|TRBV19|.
CASSTWDRRNEKLFF
TGTGCCAGTAGTACCTGGGACAGGAGGAATGAAAAACTGTTTTTT
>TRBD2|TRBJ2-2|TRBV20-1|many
CSARASGVEGGELFF
TGCAGTGCTAGAGCTAGCGGGGTGGAAGGCGGGGAGCTGTTTTTT
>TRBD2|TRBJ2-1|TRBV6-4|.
CASSVGLADYNEQFF
TGTGCCAGCAGTGTGGGACTAGCGGATTACAATGAGCAGTTCTTC
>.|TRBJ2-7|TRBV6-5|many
CASSYSPRFDYEQYF
TGTGCCAGCAGTTACTCGCCCCGGTTCGACTACGAGCAGTACTTC
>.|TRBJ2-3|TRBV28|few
CASSTQGPYTDTQYF
TGTGCCAGCAGTACACAGGGACCCTATACAGATACGCAGTATTTT
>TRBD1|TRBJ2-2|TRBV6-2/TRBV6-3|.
CASSLPGQGANGELFF
TGTGCCAGCAGTCTACCGGGACAGGGGGCCAACGGGGAGCTGTTTTTT
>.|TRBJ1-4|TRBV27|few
CASRKETGPANEKLFF
TGTGCCAGCAGAAAAGAAACAGGTCCCGCTAATGAAAAACTGTTTTTT
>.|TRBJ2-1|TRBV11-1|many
CASSLWANNEQFF
TGTGCCAGCAGCTTATGGGCAAACAATGAGCAGTTCTTC
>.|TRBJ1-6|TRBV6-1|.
CASSRKGRDSPLHF
TGTGCCAGCAGCCGGAAGGGCCGGGATTCACCCCTCCACTTT
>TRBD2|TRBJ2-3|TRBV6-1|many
CASTRSGSGTDTQYF
TGTGCCAGCACCCGTAGCGGGAGTGGCACAGATACGCAGTATTTT
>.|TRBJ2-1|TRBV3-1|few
CASSQGSLVPYNEQFF
TGTGCCAGCAGCCAAGGAAGTCTAGTCCCCTACAATGAGCAGTTCTTC
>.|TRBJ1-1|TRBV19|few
CASAITTGGTEAFF
TGTGCCAGTGCCATAACGACAGGCGGGACTGAAGCTTTCTTT
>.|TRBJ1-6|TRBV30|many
CAWSLMRSSSYNSPLHF
TGTGCCTGGAGCCTGATGAGGTCCAGCTCCTATAATTCACCCCTCCACTTT
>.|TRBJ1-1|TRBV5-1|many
CASSPPTVGQRNTEAFF
TGCGCCAGCAGCCCGCCAACCGTCGGACAGCGGAACACTGAAGCTTTCTTT
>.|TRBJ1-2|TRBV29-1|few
CSVEGQAAAYGYTF
TGCAGCGTTGAAGGACAGGCCGCAGCCTATGGCTACACCTTC
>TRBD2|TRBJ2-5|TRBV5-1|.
CASSLTPGLAVQETQYF
TGCGCCAGCAGCTTAACCCCGGGACTAGCGGTGCAAGAGACCCAGTACTTC
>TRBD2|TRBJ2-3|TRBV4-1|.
CASRAVGGVDTQYF
TGCGCCAGCAGAGCCGTGGGGGGGGTAGATACGCAGTATTTT
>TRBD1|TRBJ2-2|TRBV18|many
CASSPRQGDGELFF
TGTGCCAGCTCACCACGACAGGGTGACGGGGAGCTGTTTTTT
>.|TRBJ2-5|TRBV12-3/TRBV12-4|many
CASSRGFGETQYF
TGTGCCAGCAGCCGAGGGTTTGGGGAGACCCAGTACTTC
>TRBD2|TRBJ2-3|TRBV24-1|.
CATSVAAGGSTDTQYF
TGTGCCACCAGTGTGGCAGCGGGAGGTAGCACAGATACGCAGTATTTT
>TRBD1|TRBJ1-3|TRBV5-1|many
CASSLGTGLMDTIYF
TGCGCCAGCAGCTTAGGGACAGGGCTGATGGACACCATATATTTT
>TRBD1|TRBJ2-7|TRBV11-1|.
CASSSPGQGLSYEQYF
TGTGCCAGCAGCTCACCGGGACAGGGTTTATCCTACGAGCAGTACTTC
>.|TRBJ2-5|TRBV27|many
CASSLAGVGAQYF
TGTGCCAGCAGTTTAGCCGGGGTCGGGGCCCAGTACTTC
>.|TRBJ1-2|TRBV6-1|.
CASSTAGGLGYTF
TGTGCCAGCAGTACCGCGGGGGGCCTTGGCTACACCTTC
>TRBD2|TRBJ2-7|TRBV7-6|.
CASSPGGGFREQYF
TGTGCCAGCAGCCCCGGGGGGGGGTTTCGCGAGCAGTACTTC
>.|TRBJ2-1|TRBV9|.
CASSPDGAAYNEQFF
TGTGCCAGCAGCCCAGACGGGGCCGCCTACAATGAGCAGTTCTTC
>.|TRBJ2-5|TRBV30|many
CAWSRGEETQYF
TGTGCCTGGAGTAGAGGGGAAGAGACCCAGTACTTC
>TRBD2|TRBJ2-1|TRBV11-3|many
CASSLTTSGRDEQFF
TGTGCCAGCAGCTTGACGACTAGCGGGAGAGATGAGCAGTTCTTC
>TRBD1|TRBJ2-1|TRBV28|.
CASSQLGWTGGNEQFF
TGTGCCAGCAGTCAACTAGGGTGGACAGGGGGCAATGAGCAGTTCTTC
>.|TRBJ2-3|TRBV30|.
CAWGLGTADTQYF
TGTGCCTGGGGGTTGGGGACGGCAGATACGCAGTATTTT
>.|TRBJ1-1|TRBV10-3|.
CAISEGGDTEAFF
TGTGCCATCAGTGAAGGGGGTGACACTGAAGCTTTCTTT
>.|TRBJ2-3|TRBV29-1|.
CSVAGTPAPDTQYF
TGCAGCGTGGCCGGGACACCCGCCCCAGATACGCAGTATTTT
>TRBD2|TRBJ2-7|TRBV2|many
CAGRLAGNYEQYF
TGTGCCGGAAGACTAGCGGGGAACTACGAGCAGTACTTC
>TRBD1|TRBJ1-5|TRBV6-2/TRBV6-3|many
CASSYAPGQGAGVGNQPQHF
TGTGCCAGCAGTTACGCGCCGGGACAGGGGGCTGGTGTGGGCAATCAGCCCCAGCATTTT
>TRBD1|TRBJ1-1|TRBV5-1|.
CASSPMTGGGTEAFF
TGCGCCAGCAGCCCGATGACAGGGGGTGGAACTGAAGCTTTCTTT
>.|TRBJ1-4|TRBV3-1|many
CASSPSPGMSTNEKLFF
TGTGCCAGCAGCCCCTCCCCCGGGATGTCAACTAATGAAAAACTGTTTTTT
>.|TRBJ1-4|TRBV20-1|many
CSARESKLGTNEKLFF
TGCAGTGCTAGGGAGTCAAAGTTGGGGACTAATGAAAAACTGTTTTTT
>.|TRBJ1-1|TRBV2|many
CASSEVWGNTEAFF
TGTGCCAGCAGTGAAGTTTGGGGGAACACTGAAGCTTTCTTT
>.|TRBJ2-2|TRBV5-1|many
CASTDTGTGELFF
TGCGCCAGCACCGATACAGGGACCGGGGAGCTGTTTTTT
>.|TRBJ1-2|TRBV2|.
CASALDRDLFGYTF
TGTGCCAGCGCCCTGGACAGAGACCTCTTTGGCTACACCTTC
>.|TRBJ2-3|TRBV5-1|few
CASSFPNTDTQYF
TGCGCCAGCAGCTTTCCGAATACAGATACGCAGTATTTT
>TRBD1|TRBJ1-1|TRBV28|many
CASEQGGTEAFF
TGTGCCAGCGAACAGGGGGGCACTGAAGCTTTCTTT
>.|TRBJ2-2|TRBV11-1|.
CASSSPRANTGELFF
TGTGCCAGCAGCTCCCCGAGGGCGAACACCGGGGAGCTGTTTTTT
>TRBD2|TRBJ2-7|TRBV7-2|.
CASSLVSAGVYEQYF
TGTGCCAGCAGCTTAGTTTCAGCGGGAGTTTACGAGCAGTACTTC
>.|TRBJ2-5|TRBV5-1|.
CASSTAENQETQYF
TGCGCCAGCAGCACCGCAGAAAATCAAGAGACCCAGTACTTC
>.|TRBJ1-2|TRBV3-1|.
CARQTGRANYGYTF
TGTGCCCGACAAACAGGGAGGGCTAACTATGGCTACACCTTC
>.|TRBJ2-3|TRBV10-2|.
CASSDGGQGGTDTQYF
TGCGCCAGCAGTGATGGTGGTCAGGGTGGGACAGATACGCAGTATTTT
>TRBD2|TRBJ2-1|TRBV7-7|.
CASTSGGPQFF
TGTGCTAGCACCTCGGGGGGGCCGCAGTTCTTC
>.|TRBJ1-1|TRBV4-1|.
CASSQDQAYGTEAFF
TGCGCCAGCAGCCAAGATCAAGCGTATGGCACTGAAGCTTTCTTT
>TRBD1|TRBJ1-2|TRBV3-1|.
CASSQVRGLGYTF
TGTGCCAGCAGCCAAGTTAGGGGGCTTGGCTACACCTTC
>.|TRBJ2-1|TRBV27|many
CASSLEGLGGGNEQFF
TGTGCCAGCAGTTTAGAAGGACTAGGGGGAGGCAATGAGCAGTTCTTC
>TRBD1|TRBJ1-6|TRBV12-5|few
CASGSGQVYNSPLHF
TGTGCTAGTGGTTCCGGACAGGTCTATAATTCACCCCTCCACTTT
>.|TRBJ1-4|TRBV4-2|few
CASSQDYQETFNEKLFF
TGTGCCAGCAGCCAAGATTATCAGGAGACTTTCAATGAAAAACTGTTTTTT